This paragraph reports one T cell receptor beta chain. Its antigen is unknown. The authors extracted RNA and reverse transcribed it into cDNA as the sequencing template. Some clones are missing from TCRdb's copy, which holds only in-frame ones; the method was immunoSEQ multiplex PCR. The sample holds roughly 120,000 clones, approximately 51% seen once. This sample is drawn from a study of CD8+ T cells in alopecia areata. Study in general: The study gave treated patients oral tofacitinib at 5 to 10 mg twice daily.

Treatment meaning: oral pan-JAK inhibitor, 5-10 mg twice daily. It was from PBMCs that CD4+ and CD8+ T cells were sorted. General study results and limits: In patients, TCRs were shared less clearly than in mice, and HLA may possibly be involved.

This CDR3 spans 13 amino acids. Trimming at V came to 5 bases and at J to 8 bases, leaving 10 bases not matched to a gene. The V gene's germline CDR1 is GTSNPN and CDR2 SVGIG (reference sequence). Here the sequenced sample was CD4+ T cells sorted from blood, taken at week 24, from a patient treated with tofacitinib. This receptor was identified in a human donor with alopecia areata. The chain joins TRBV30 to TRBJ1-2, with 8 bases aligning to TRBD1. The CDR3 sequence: CAWGRDRPRGYTF. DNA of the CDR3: TGTGCCTGGGGCCGGGACAGGCCTCGCGGCTACACCTTC.